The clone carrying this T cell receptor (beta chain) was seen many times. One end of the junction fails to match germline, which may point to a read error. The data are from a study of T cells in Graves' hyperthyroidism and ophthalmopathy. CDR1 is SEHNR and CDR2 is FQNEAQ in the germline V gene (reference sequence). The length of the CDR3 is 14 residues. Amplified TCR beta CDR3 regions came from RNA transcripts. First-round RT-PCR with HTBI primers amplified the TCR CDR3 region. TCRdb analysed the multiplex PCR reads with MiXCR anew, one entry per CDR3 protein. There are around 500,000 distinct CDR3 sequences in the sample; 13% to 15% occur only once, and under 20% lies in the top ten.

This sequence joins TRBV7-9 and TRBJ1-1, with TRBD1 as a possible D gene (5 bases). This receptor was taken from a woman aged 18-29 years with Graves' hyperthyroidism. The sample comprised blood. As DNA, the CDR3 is TGTGCCAGCAGTTTAGAGGGGTTGAACACTGAAGCTTTCTTT. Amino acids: CASSLEGLNTEAFF.